The 26 T cell receptor beta chains listed next were all sequenced from one sample in a study of cytomegalovirus exposure and HLA in healthy donors. Researchers ran the PCR with 60 Vbeta and 13 Jbeta primers. Only in-frame clones appear in the TCRdb table, and some are missing; sequencing was by immunoSEQ multiplex PCR. There are about 120,000 clones in the sample; 77% occur only once, and 4.5% to 6% lies in the top ten. Material for sequencing was PBMCs. All receptors come from a young man in good health and CMV-seropositive.

V gene TRBV29-1 combines with J gene TRBJ2-1; 12 bases fit TRBD2. Germline V gene data show CDR1 as SQVTM and CDR2 as ANQGSEA. The CDR3 is 13 residues long. With V trimmed by 5 bases and J by 8 bases, 4 bases remained unmatched. The CDR3 DNA reads TGCAGCGTTACGACTAGCGGGAGAGATGAGCAGTTCTTC. Protein sequence: CSVTTSGRDEQFF.

V is TRBV7-9 and J is TRBJ1-3; no reliable D call. This CDR3 has 16 amino acids. Germline V CDR1 and CDR2: SEHNR, FQNEAQ (reference sequence). Trimming took off 6 bases at V and 0 bases at J, with 15 bases between the two ends. The CDR3 DNA sequence: TGTGCCAGCAGTGGGTTCGGGAGTACCTCTGGAAACACCATATATTTT. This translates into CASSGFGSTSGNTIYF.

The chain uses TRBV13 and TRBJ1-1; D unclear. V lost 3 bases, J lost 4 bases, and 3 bases lay in between. This CDR3 contains 11 residues. Germline values: CDR1 PRHDT, CDR2 FYEKMQ (reference sequence). This CDR3 is CASSLSTEAFF. As DNA, the CDR3 is TGTGCCAGCAGCTTGAGCACTGAAGCTTTCTTT.

The rearrangement uses TRBV18 and TRBJ2-1; TRBD2 matches at 12 bases. This CDR3 region has 15 residues. Trimming cost V 2 bases and J 6 bases; bases outside gene matches: 2. Germline lookup yields CDR1 KGHSH and CDR2 LQKENI. CDR3 region: CASSPVLAGGNEQFF. CDR3 nucleotides: TGTGCCAGCTCACCAGTACTAGCGGGGGGCAATGAGCAGTTCTTC.

This chain joins TRBV12-5 and TRBJ1-5; no definite D call. In germline, CDR1 is LGHNT, CDR2 FRNRAP. V dropped 2 bases and J dropped 5 bases, with 7 bases sitting between them. The CDR3 loop spans 13 amino acids. The CDR3 here is CASGLPPDQPQHF. CDR3 bases: TGTGCTAGTGGTTTGCCTCCTGATCAGCCCCAGCATTTT.

This sequence joins TRBV5-4 and TRBJ1-1; D unresolved. The CDR3 contains 14 residues. Germline lookup yields CDR1 SGHNT and CDR2 YYREEE (reference sequence). Trimming took off 4 bases at V and 2 bases at J, with 12 bases between the two ends. The CDR3 protein is CASSRERHNTEAFF. The CDR3 region has the DNA TGTGCCAGCAGCCGTGAGAGGCATAACACTGAAGCTTTCTTT.

The V call is TRBV25-1, the J call TRBJ1-6; 7 bases are shared with TRBD1. V was pared by 0 bases and J by 2 bases, with 1 base of the junction left unmatched. Per germline, CDR1 MGHDK and CDR2 SYGVNS. This CDR3 region has 16 residues. CDR3 region: CASSEYTGAYNSPLHF. Written as DNA, the CDR3 is TGTGCCAGCAGTGAATATACAGGGGCCTATAATTCACCCCTCCACTTT.

The chain uses TRBV10-2 and TRBJ2-7; 7 bases match TRBD1. V lost 2 bases, J lost 0 bases, and 7 bases stayed unmatched. Germline V lookup: CDR1 WSHSY, CDR2 SAAADI. The CDR3 totals 16 residues. This CDR3 reads CASSETGTASSYEQYF. For the CDR3, the DNA is TGCGCCAGCAGTGAGACCGGGACAGCGAGCTCCTACGAGCAGTACTTC.

V usage is TRBV4-1 and J usage is TRBJ1-1, with 7 bases identical to TRBD1. Germline CDR1 is MGHRA and CDR2 is YSYEKL. The V and J ends lost 0 bases and 4 bases, in that order; junction bases with no gene match: 8. The CDR3 has 16 amino acids. CDR3: CASSQDRRAGGTEAFF. The CDR3 DNA follows: TGCGCCAGCAGCCAAGATCGTAGGGCAGGGGGCACTGAAGCTTTCTTT.

The chain couples TRBV9 to TRBJ1-1; D gene uncertain. The CDR3 consists of 14 residues. The germline gives CDR1 SGDLS, CDR2 YYNGEE. Trimming shortened V by 5 bases and J by 3 bases, and 14 bases separated the two germline ends. The CDR3 sequence: CASSLSWADTEAFF. The DNA for the CDR3 is TGTGCCAGCAGTCTAAGTTGGGCTGACACTGAAGCTTTCTTT.

The V and J genes are TRBV7-9 and TRBJ1-4; a possible D gene is TRBD1 (6 bases). The CDR3 consists of 16 residues. V was cut by 5 bases and J by 0 bases, with 13 bases left in between. Germline V gene data show CDR1 as SEHNR and CDR2 as FQNEAQ (reference sequence). CDR3 coding DNA: TGTGCCAGCAGCGGTACACGGACAGCAACTAATGAAAAACTGTTTTTT. Its translation: CASSGTRTATNEKLFF. Together with reference TRBV7-9 and TRBJ1-4, the CDR3 gives the full variable domain: DTGVSQNPRHKITKRGQNVTFRCDPISEHNRLYWYRQTLGQGPEFLTYFQNEAQLEKSRLLSDRFSAERPKGSFSTLEIQRTEQGDSAMYLCASSGTRTATNEKLFFGSGTQLSVL.

This clone has only a few counts. This chain connects TRBV5-1 to TRBJ2-1, with 10 positions matching TRBD2. Per the germline V gene, CDR1 is SGHRS and CDR2 is YFSETQ. The CDR3 has 15 residues. Unmatched junction bases numbered 9, after V lost 7 bases and J lost 5 bases. In DNA, the CDR3 is TGCGCCAGCCACCTACTAGCGGGGCTTAACAATGAGCAGTTCTTC. Its protein product is CASHLLAGLNNEQFF.

The chain combines TRBV6-1 with TRBJ2-7; 7 nucleotides align to TRBD1. J lost 1 base, V lost 0 bases, and 12 bases had no gene match. This CDR3 contains 18 residues. Looked up from germline, CDR1 is MNHNS and CDR2 is SASEGT. CDR3 DNA sequence: TGTGCCAGCAGTGAAGCGCTTCAAGGGACAGAACCTTCCTACGAGCAGTACTTC. It translates to CASSEALQGTEPSYEQYF.

The rearrangement links TRBV27 to TRBJ2-1, with 10 bases fitting TRBD2. V gave up 6 bases and J gave up 7 bases; unmatched junction bases: 12. Germline CDR1 MNHEY, CDR2 SMNVEV (reference sequence). This CDR3 spans 16 amino acids. The CDR3 coding sequence is TGTGCCAGCAGCCGGGGGAGCGGGGGGGCTATGAATGAGCAGTTCTTC. Translating gives CASSRGSGGAMNEQFF.

This clone was observed a handful of times. The chain employs TRBV28 and TRBJ1-1; tentatively, D is TRBD1 (6 bases). Trimming pared 5 bases from V and 6 bases from J, leaving 13 bases between. CDR3 length equals 13 residues. CDR1 is MDHEN and CDR2 is SYDVKM in the germline V gene. The CDR3 coding sequence is TGTGCCAGCAGTCTAAACAGGGACCCTGAAGCTTTCTTT. Protein sequence: CASSLNRDPEAFF.

The rearrangement links TRBV29-1 to TRBJ2-1; 8 bases are shared with TRBD2. CDR3 length: 14 residues. Germline lookup yields CDR1 SQVTM and CDR2 ANQGSEA. Trimming cost V 4 bases and J 7 bases; bases outside gene matches: 9. The CDR3 DNA is TGCAGCGTTGCCTTTACGGGAGGGATAAATGAGCAGTTCTTC. Translated: CSVAFTGGINEQFF.

This chain links TRBV11-2 with TRBJ2-5; D is perhaps TRBD2 (5 bases). The DNA end is a closer match to TRBJ2-7, so the J assignment may be wrong. This CDR3 is 14 amino acids long. The germline CDR1 and CDR2 sequences are SGHAT and FQNNGV. CDR3 DNA sequence: TGTGCCAGCAGCTTAGTACCGGGATTCTACGAGCAGTACTTC. Amino acid sequence: CASSLVPGFYEQYF.

The sample holds a few counts of this clone. This chain joins TRBV14 and TRBJ2-7, with 7 positions matching TRBD2. The V segment lost 4 bases and the J segment 0 bases; nucleotides outside the gene matches: 3. This CDR3 is 14 amino acids long. Germline CDR1 reads SGHDN; CDR2 reads FVKESK. CDR3 residues: CASSPGEGSYEQYF. CDR3 DNA sequence: TGTGCCAGCAGCCCCGGGGAGGGCTCCTACGAGCAGTACTTC.

J is TRBJ1-5 and V is TRBV2, with D hard to call. The CDR3 is 15 amino acids. CDR1 and CDR2 (germline): SNHLY, FYNNEI. V gave up 7 bases and J gave up 3 bases, with 16 bases separating them. CDR3 DNA: TGTGCCAGCAAACGTGTGCGGTCGGACAATCAGCCCCAGCATTTT. Translation gives CASKRVRSDNQPQHF.

The rearrangement links TRBV6-5 to TRBJ1-1; 12 nucleotides align to TRBD1. V lost 4 bases to trimming and J lost 6 bases; unmatched junction nucleotides: 9. This CDR3 comprises 16 residues. From germline, CDR1 is MNHEY and CDR2 SVGAGI. This chain's CDR3 is CASSSPGQGASPEAFF. CDR3 sequence (DNA): TGTGCCAGCAGTTCACCGGGACAGGGGGCCTCCCCTGAAGCTTTCTTT.

This clone was detected only a few times. V is TRBV5-4 and J is TRBJ2-1; a weak D match, TRBD2 (5 bases). The CDR3 runs to 13 residues. Germline V gene sequence: CDR1 SGHNT, CDR2 YYREEE (reference sequence). V lost 0 bases and J lost 8, with 9 bases in between. The CDR3 loop reads CASSLELEDEQFF. CDR3 sequence (DNA): TGTGCCAGCAGCTTGGAACTAGAGGATGAGCAGTTCTTC.

This clone appeared a single time. The chain recombines TRBV25-1 with TRBJ2-7, with 10 bases matching TRBD1. V shed 3 bases and J 5 bases; nucleotides not matched to a gene: 7. The CDR3 extends over 15 amino acids. Germline V gene lookup returns CDR1 MGHDK and CDR2 SYGVNS. The CDR3 DNA reads as TGTGCCAGCAGTGATAGAGGGACAGGGGTCGACGAGCAGTACTTC. It translates to CASSDRGTGVDEQYF.

The J gene is TRBJ1-6, the V gene TRBV14, with D perhaps matching TRBD1 (5 bases). CDR3 length: 14 residues. Looked up from germline, CDR1 is SGHDN and CDR2 is FVKESK. V lost 6 bases, J lost 10 bases, and 16 bases lay in between. CDR3 in amino acids: CASSLQGIVSPLHF. In DNA, the CDR3 is TGTGCCAGCAGTCTTCAGGGAATAGTCTCACCCCTCCACTTT.

The gene calls are TRBV30 and TRBJ1-4; no definite D call. The length of the CDR3 is 13 residues. Germline V lookup: CDR1 GTSNPN, CDR2 SVGIG (reference sequence). V was pared by 3 bases and J by 8 bases, with 13 bases between. In DNA, the CDR3 is TGTGCCTGGAGGCGGTCCCCGGGGGAAAAACTGTTTTTT. Translated: CAWRRSPGEKLFF.

The chain employs TRBV10-1 and TRBJ1-1, with D hard to call. The ends were cut back, 3 bases at V and 0 bases at J, with 5 bases in the middle. Germline V gives CDR1 WNHNN, CDR2 SYGVQD (reference sequence). The CDR3 covers 13 residues. The CDR3 spells CASSDFMNTEAFF. CDR3 DNA sequence: TGCGCCAGCAGTGATTTCATGAACACTGAAGCTTTCTTT.

This clone was observed a handful of times. The chain recombines TRBV28 with TRBJ2-3; a possible D gene is TRBD1 (6 bases). The CDR3 totals 12 residues. Trimming removed 4 bases at V and 11 bases at J, with 13 bases between. Germline V CDR1 and CDR2: MDHEN, SYDVKM. CDR3 coding DNA: TGTGCCAGCAGTTCCCAGGGGTTCTTGCAGTATTTT. Translated, it gives CASSSQGFLQYF.